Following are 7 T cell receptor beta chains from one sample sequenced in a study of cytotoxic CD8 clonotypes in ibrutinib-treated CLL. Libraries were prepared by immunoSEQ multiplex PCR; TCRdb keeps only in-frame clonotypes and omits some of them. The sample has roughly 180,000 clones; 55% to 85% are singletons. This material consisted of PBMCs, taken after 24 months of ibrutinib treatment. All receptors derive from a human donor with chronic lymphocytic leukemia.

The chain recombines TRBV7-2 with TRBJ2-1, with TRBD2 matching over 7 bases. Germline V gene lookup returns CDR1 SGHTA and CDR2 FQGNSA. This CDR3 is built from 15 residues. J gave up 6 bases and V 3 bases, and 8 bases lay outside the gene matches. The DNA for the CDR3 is TGTGCCAGCAGCTTTGGCCTAGCGGAAATCAATGAGCAGTTCTTC. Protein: CASSFGLAEINEQFF.

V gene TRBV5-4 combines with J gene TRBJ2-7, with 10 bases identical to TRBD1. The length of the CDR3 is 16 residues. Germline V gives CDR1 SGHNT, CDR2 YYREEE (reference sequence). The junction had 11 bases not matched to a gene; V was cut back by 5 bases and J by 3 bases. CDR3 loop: CASRSTTGGFFYEQYF. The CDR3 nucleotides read TGTGCCAGCAGATCGACGACAGGGGGCTTCTTCTACGAGCAGTACTTC.

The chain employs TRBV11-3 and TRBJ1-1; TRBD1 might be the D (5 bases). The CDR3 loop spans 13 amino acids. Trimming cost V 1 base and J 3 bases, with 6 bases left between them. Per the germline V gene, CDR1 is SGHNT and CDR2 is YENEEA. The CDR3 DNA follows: TGTGCCAGCAGCTTAGGGGGGGACACTGAAGCTTTCTTT. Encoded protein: CASSLGGDTEAFF.

Here the CDR3 reads CASSARQGPRSEAFF. CDR3 bases: TGTGCCAGCAGCGCGCGACAGGGCCCGCGGTCTGAAGCTTTCTTT. J is TRBJ1-1 and V is TRBV9, with TRBD1 identical over 7 bases. With V trimmed by 3 bases and J by 6 bases, 11 bases remained unmatched. The CDR3 contains 15 residues. Germline V gene data show CDR1 as SGDLS and CDR2 as YYNGEE.

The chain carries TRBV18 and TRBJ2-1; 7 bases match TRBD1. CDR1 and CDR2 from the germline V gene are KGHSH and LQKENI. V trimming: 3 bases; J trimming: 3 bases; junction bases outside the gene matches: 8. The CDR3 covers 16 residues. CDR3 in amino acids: CASSPPDRVNYNEQFF. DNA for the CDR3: TGTGCCAGCTCACCTCCCGACAGGGTGAACTACAATGAGCAGTTCTTC.

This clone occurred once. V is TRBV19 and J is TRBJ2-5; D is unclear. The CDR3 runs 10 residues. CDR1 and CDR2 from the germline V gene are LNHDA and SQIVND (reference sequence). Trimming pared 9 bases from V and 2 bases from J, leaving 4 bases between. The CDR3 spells CARAQETQYF. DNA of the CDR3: TGTGCCAGAGCACAAGAGACCCAGTACTTC.

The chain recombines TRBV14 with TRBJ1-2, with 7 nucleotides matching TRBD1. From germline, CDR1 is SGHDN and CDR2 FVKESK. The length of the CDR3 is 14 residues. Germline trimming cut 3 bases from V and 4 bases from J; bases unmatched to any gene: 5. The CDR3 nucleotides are TGTGCCAGCAGCCACCGACAGGGCACCTATGGCTACACCTTC. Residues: CASSHRQGTYGYTF. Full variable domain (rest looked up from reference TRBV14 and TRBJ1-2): EAGVTQFPSHSVIEKGQTVTLRCDPISGHDNLYWYRRVMGKEIKFLLHFVKESKQDESGMPNNRFLAERTGGTYSTLKVQPAELEDSGVYFCASSHRQGTYGYTFGSGTRLTVV.